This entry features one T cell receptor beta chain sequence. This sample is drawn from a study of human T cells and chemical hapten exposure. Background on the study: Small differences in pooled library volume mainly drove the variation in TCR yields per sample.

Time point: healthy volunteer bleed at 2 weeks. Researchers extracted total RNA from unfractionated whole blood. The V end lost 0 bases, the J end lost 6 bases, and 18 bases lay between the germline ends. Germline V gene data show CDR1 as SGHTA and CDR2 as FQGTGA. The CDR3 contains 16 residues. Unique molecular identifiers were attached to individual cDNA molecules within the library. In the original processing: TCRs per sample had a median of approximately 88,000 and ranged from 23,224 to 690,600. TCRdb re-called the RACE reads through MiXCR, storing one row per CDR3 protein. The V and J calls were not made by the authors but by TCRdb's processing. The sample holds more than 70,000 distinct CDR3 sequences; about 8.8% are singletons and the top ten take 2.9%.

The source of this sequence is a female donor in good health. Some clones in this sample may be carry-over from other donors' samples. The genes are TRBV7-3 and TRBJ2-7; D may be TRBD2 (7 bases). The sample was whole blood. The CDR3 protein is CASSLTGAPGEGEQYF. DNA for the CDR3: TGTGCCAGCAGCTTAACGGGGGCTCCAGGGGAGGGCGAGCAGTACTTC.